This TCR beta chain was documented in a study of stem cell transplantation in POMP-related autoinflammatory disease. The overall study: After transplant, neutrophils and platelets showed 100% graft donor chimerism through one year.

Clones were read by immunoSEQ multiplex PCR, and TCRdb kept only the in-frame ones, dropping some. The sample lists 68,000 or so clones, roughly 91% occurring once. Study-level results: Across all analyzed T-cell subsets, patients with PRAID tended toward reduced diversity and increased clonality. Fewer unique TRB V-J gene pairings were identified in patients with PRAID.

CDR3 length: 15 amino acids. V was pared by 4 bases and J by 5 bases, with 19 bases between. The V gene's germline CDR1 is SGHTS and CDR2 YDEGEE. Notes on this clone: Its antigen is currently unknown.

The V call is TRBV5-8, the J call TRBJ2-7, with D possibly TRBD1 on 5 matching bases. This specimen consisted of CD4+ T cells from PBMCs, obtained after stem cell transplantation. The clonotype comes from a human patient with POMP-related autoinflammation and immune dysregulation (PRAID). Some T cells could come from the graft donor. DNA of the CDR3: TGTGCCAGCAGCGGAAGGGGTAACAAGTACGACGAGCAGTACTTC. This encodes CASSGRGNKYDEQYF.